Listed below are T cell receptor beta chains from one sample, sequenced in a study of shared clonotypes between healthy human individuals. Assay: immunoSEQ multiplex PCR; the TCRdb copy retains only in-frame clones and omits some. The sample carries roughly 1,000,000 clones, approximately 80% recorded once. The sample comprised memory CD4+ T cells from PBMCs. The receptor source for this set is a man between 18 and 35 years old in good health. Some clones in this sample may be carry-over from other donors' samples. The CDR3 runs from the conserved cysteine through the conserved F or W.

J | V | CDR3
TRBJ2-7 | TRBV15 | CATSRSGGGSYEQYF
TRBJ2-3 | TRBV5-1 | CASSLVPAGDTQYF
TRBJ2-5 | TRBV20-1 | CSANDRETQYF
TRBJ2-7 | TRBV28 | CASSRRTGGAPEQYF
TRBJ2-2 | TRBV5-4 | CASSSGLAANTGELFF
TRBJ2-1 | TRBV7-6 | CASSLQGDSYNEQFF
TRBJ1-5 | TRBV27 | CASSLRDGNQPQHF
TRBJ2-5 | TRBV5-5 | CASSFSGEDQETQYF
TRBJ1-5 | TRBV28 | CASSLLGRTNQPQHF
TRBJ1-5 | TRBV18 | CASSGNANQPQHF
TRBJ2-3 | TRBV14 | CASSPGPRMWTDTQYF
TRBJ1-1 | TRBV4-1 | CASSQVPSGEAFF
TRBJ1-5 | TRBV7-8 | CASSLEQGSRQPQHF
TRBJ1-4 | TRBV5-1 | CASSLGQLNEKLFF
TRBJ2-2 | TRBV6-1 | CASSDTRLERHTGELFF
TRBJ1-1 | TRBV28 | CASSSGRVNTEAFF
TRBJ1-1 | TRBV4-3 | CASSQVDRVDTEAFF